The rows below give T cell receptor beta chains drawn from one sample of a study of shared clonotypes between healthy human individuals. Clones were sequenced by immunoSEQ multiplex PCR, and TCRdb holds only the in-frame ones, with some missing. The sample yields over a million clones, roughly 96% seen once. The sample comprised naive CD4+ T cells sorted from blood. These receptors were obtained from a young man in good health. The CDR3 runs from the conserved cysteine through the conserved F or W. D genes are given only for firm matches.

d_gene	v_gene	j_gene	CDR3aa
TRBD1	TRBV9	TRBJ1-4	CASSVDGRQGATNEKLFF
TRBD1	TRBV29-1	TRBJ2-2	CSARRTGDTGELFF
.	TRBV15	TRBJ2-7	CATSRPGRSYEQYF
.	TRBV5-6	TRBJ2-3	CASSLLQGGTQYF
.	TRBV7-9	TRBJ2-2	CASSSTRNTGELFF
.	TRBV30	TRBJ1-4	CAGGPITGSNEKLFF
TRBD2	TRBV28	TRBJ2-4	CASSSSGRNIQYF
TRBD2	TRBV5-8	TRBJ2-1	CASSLMGGGEQFF
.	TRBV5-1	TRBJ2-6	CASSLRPGANVLTF
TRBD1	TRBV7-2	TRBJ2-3	CASSRDRVADTQYF
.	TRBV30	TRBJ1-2	CAWTLESSYGYTF
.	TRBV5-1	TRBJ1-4	CASSQDSTNEKLFF
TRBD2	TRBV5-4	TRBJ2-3	CASSTGLAADTQYF
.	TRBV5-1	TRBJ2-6	CASSLGQSSGANVLTF
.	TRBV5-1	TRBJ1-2	CASSLVPGMNYGYTF
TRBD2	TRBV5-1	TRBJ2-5	CASSLERVASGRGETQYF
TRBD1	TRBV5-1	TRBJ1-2	CASSLLGTGQDGYTF
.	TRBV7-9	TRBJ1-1	CASSFLFGRVPLKAFF
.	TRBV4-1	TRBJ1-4	CASSQRSTNEKLFF
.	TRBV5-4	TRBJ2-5	CASSFQETQYF
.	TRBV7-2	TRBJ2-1	CASSLGQIWTDNEQFF
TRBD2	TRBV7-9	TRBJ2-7	CASSFSGSLEQYF
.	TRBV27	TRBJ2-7	CASSLLIDTYEQYF
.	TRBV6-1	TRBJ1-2	CASSESIQGRRWNYGYTF
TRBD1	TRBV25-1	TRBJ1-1	CASSGYQGGAFF
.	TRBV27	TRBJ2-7	CASSPVRGGSYEQYF
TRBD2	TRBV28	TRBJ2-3	CASLGREGTDTQYF
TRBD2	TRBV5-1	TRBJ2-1	CASSLEGLAGYNEQFF
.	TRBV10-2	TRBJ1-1	CASTRGGSALNTEAFF
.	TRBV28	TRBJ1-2	CASSSGTKGYTF
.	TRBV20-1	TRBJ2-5	CSASPAETQYF
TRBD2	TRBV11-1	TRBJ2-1	CASSSSGGSGSYNEQFF
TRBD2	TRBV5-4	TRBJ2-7	CASSLGGLAGGSSYEQYF
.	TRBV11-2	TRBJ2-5	CASSFSETQYF
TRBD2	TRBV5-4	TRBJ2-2	CASSSGRGGTSGGELFF
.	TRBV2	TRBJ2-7	CASSEGSYEQYF
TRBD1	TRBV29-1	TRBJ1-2	CSAARQGGFDGYTF
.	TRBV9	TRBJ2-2	CASSTTGELFF
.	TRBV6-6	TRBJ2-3	CASSYSRISTDTQYF
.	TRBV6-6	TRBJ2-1	CASSLPGRVFNEQFF